Given below is one T cell receptor (beta chain) in context. Libraries were prepared by immunoSEQ multiplex PCR; TCRdb keeps only in-frame clonotypes and omits some of them. The sample carries some 2,400,000 clones, approximately 96% recorded once. The data were obtained in a study of shared clonotypes between healthy human individuals. Study-wide background: There were three CD4 naive, three CD4 memory, two CD8 naive and one CD8 memory plates per donor.

The V and J ends lost 5 bases and 3 bases respectively, with 16 bases between them. Germline V CDR1 and CDR2: MDHEN, SYDVKM. The CDR3 runs 16 residues. The TCR was taken from a man younger than 30 in good health. The sample was naive CD4+ T cells sorted from blood. The sample's subset: CD45RA+ positively selected. The genes are TRBV28 and TRBJ1-4; D not certain. The CDR3 here is CASSRTGESANEKLFF. CDR3 nucleotides: TGTGCCAGCAGTAGGACTGGGGAGTCGGCTAATGAAAAACTGTTTTTT.